A single sample is the source of the 16 T cell receptor beta chains below, sequenced in a study of shared clonotypes between healthy human individuals. Naive CD8 isolation took CD45RO-negative cells positively selected for CCR7 and excluded terminally differentiated effector memory CD45RA+ cells. The repertoire was sequenced with immunoSEQ multiplex PCR; TCRdb's copy has only in-frame clones and lacks some. The repertoire consists of some 1,900,000 clones, with 85% to 95% occurring once and the leading ten covering 1.2%. The material sequenced was naive CD8+ T cells sorted from blood. The origin of the receptors is a man aged 18 to 29 in good health.

The chain carries TRBV11-2 and TRBJ2-1; D not certain. The length of the CDR3 is 17 residues. V dropped 3 bases and J dropped 5 bases, with 20 bases sitting between them. Germline V lookup: CDR1 SGHAT, CDR2 FQNNGV. The DNA of the CDR3 is TGTGCCAGCAGCTTTAGTCCTTTCTTGCTGGGCGACAATGAGCAGTTCTTC. Translated, it gives CASSFSPFLLGDNEQFF.

The chain joins TRBV5-6 to TRBJ1-2; no clear D gene. Trimming took off 1 base at V and 6 bases at J, with 10 bases between the two ends. CDR3 size: 13 residues. The germline V gene encodes CDR1 SGHDT and CDR2 YYEEEE. The CDR3 protein is CASSLSEGDGYTF. CDR3 in DNA: TGTGCCAGCAGCTTGTCGGAAGGAGATGGCTACACCTTC.

The genes are TRBV12-5 and TRBJ2-5, with TRBD2 as a possible D gene (5 bases). Germline V gene sequence: CDR1 LGHNT, CDR2 FRNRAP. The V gene lost 4 bases and the J gene lost 4 bases, with 10 bases spanning the gap. There are 13 residues in the CDR3. The CDR3 loop reads CASGWRVGETQYF. The CDR3 bases are TGTGCTAGTGGTTGGCGGGTTGGAGAGACCCAGTACTTC.

The chain combines TRBV19 with TRBJ1-5; the D is unclear. Germline values: CDR1 LNHDA, CDR2 SQIVND (reference sequence). CDR3 length equals 13 residues. V lost 5 bases to trimming and J lost 8 bases, with 13 bases between them. DNA of the CDR3: TGTGCCAGTAGTCCCCGAGGTGTGGAGCCCCAGCATTTT. Its protein product is CASSPRGVEPQHF.

V gene TRBV5-4 combines with J gene TRBJ2-7; the match to TRBD2 covers 8 bases. CDR1 and CDR2 from the germline V gene are SGHNT and YYREEE (reference sequence). With V trimmed by 4 bases and J by 1 base, 4 bases remained unmatched. This CDR3 spans 14 amino acids. CDR3 protein: CASSPGLESYEQYF. CDR3 bases: TGTGCCAGCAGCCCGGGACTAGAATCCTACGAGCAGTACTTC.

The chain recombines TRBV4-3 with TRBJ1-6; TRBD1 aligns across 8 bases. V shed 0 bases and J 6 bases; nucleotides not matched to a gene: 1. The CDR3 length is 15 residues. Germline V gene lookup returns CDR1 LGHNA and CDR2 YSLEER. The CDR3 DNA is TGCGCCAGCAGCCAAGACACAGGGGGTAATTCACCCCTCCACTTT. Translating it yields CASSQDTGGNSPLHF.

To note about this clone: At one of its ends the junction is not consistent with the germline gene, which may arise from a read error. The gene calls are TRBV7-7 and TRBJ2-1; 9 positions match TRBD2. The V gene's germline CDR1 is SSHAT and CDR2 FNYEAQ (reference sequence). This CDR3 has 21 residues. CDR3 amino acids: CASSYPGHCGLASRPVNEQFF. CDR3 DNA sequence: TGTGCTAGCAGCTACCCGGGCCACTGCGGACTAGCGTCCCGGCCGGTGAATGAGCAGTTCTTC. Looking up the rest from reference TRBV7-7 and TRBJ2-1 gives the full variable domain: GAGVSQSPRYKVTKRGQDVTLRCDPISSHATLYWYQQALGQGPEFLTYFNYEAQPDKSGLPSDRFSAERPEGSISTLTIQRTEQRDSAMYRCASSYPGHCGLASRPVNEQFFGPGTRLTVL.

The rearrangement uses TRBV7-6 and TRBJ2-1; 7 nucleotides line up with TRBD2. The CDR3 has 13 residues. V lost 6 bases, J lost 5 bases, and 4 bases stayed unmatched. Germline V gives CDR1 SGHVS, CDR2 FNYEAQ. The CDR3 sequence is CASSSGRNNEQFF. The CDR3 DNA reads TGTGCCAGCAGTAGCGGGCGGAACAATGAGCAGTTCTTC. Based on the CDR3 plus reference TRBV7-6 and TRBJ2-1, the full variable domain is GAGVSQSPRYKVTKRGQDVALRCDPISGHVSLYWYRQALGQGPEFLTYFNYEAQQDKSGLPNDRFSAERPEGSISTLTIQRTEQRDSAMYRCASSSGRNNEQFFGPGTRLTVL.

This chain links TRBV7-9 with TRBJ1-1; D not resolved. The germline V and J ends were trimmed by 4 bases and 7 bases, with 10 bases remaining between them. The CDR3 is made up of 12 amino acids. Germline V gene sequence: CDR1 SEHNR, CDR2 FQNEAQ (reference sequence). CDR3 loop: CASSYDGNEAFF. The CDR3 DNA sequence: TGTGCCAGCAGCTATGACGGAAATGAAGCTTTCTTT. The variable domain in full, completed from reference TRBV7-9 and TRBJ1-1, reads DTGVSQNPRHKITKRGQNVTFRCDPISEHNRLYWYRQTLGQGPEFLTYFQNEAQLEKSRLLSDRFSAERPKGSFSTLEIQRTEQGDSAMYLCASSYDGNEAFFGQGTRLTVV.

This chain joins TRBV7-9 and TRBJ2-5; TRBD2 agrees at 9 bases. Germline CDR1 is SEHNR and CDR2 is FQNEAQ (reference sequence). This CDR3 region has 17 residues. The ends lost 5 bases at V and 4 bases at J; junction bases unmatched: 14. The CDR3 loop reads CASSQDRARAGGETQYF. CDR3 bases: TGTGCCAGCAGCCAAGACAGAGCTCGAGCGGGAGGAGAGACCCAGTACTTC.

The chain has TRBV2 and TRBJ2-4; the match to TRBD2 covers 9 bases. The V gene end was trimmed by 6 bases and the J gene end by 6 bases; junction bases not matched to a gene: 12. There are 16 residues in the CDR3. Germline V CDR1 and CDR2: SNHLY, FYNNEI. CDR3 amino acids: CASRQGREGMGNIQYF. CDR3 nucleotides: TGTGCCAGCAGGCAGGGGCGGGAGGGAATGGGAAACATTCAGTACTTC. The whole variable domain, filled in from reference TRBV2 and TRBJ2-4, reads EPEVTQTPSHQVTQMGQEVILRCVPISNHLYFYWYRQILGQKVEFLVSFYNNEISEKSEIFDDQFSVERPDGSNFTLKIRSTKLEDSAMYFCASRQGREGMGNIQYFGAGTRLSVL.

This clone was seen once. The V and J genes are TRBV28 and TRBJ2-3; the D is unclear. The CDR3 is 13 amino acids. Trimming shortened V by 4 bases and J by 6 bases, and 11 bases separated the two germline ends. CDR1 and CDR2 from the germline V gene are MDHEN and SYDVKM. The CDR3 nucleotides are TGTGCCAGCAGTTACGACCGTTTGGATACGCAGTATTTT. Its translation is CASSYDRLDTQYF.

This chain joins TRBV7-2 and TRBJ1-3; TRBD1 aligns across 8 bases. CDR1 and CDR2 from the germline V gene are SGHTA and FQGNSA. CDR3 size: 18 residues. V lost 3 bases, J lost 8 bases, and 18 bases stayed unmatched. The CDR3 loop is CASSFQGARFAPGHTIYF. Here the CDR3 DNA reads TGTGCCAGCAGCTTCCAGGGGGCGCGCTTTGCGCCAGGGCACACCATATATTTT. The variable domain in full, with the rest retrieved from reference TRBV7-2 and TRBJ1-3, is GAGVSQSPSNKVTEKGKDVELRCDPISGHTALYWYRQSLGQGLEFLIYFQGNSAPDKSGLPSDRFSAERTGGSVSTLTIQRTQQEDSAVYLCASSFQGARFAPGHTIYFGEGSWLTVV.

As for this clone: One end of the junction does not line up with germline, which may come from a read error. The rearrangement uses TRBV19 and TRBJ1-2; no definite D call. Looked up from germline, CDR1 is LNHDA and CDR2 is SQIVND (reference sequence). The CDR3 covers 15 residues. CDR3 region: CASSSPPGGVYVYTF. CDR3 DNA sequence: TGTGCCAGTAGTTCCCCCCCTGGTGGGGTCTATGTCTACACCTTC.

The CDR3 protein is CASSDRLGGYTF. The CDR3 nucleotides are TGTGCCAGCAGCGATAGACTGGGAGGCTACACCTTC. This chain connects TRBV7-9 to TRBJ1-2; no firm D call. The germline V gene encodes CDR1 SEHNR and CDR2 FQNEAQ (reference sequence). V was shortened by 5 bases and J by 8 bases, with 12 bases between the two germline ends. The CDR3 length is 12 residues.

The chain employs TRBV6-6 and TRBJ1-3; maybe TRBD1 (5 bases). The CDR3 length is 16 residues. Germline loops: CDR1 MNHNY, CDR2 SVGAGI (reference sequence). V was shortened by 6 bases and J by 0 bases, with 15 bases between the two germline ends. CDR3 sequence reads: CASSFLGAPSGNTIYF. As DNA, the CDR3 is TGTGCCAGCAGCTTCCTTGGGGCCCCCTCTGGAAACACCATATATTTT.